This T cell receptor (beta chain) was sequenced in a study of T cell responses to AZD1222 COVID-19 vaccine. Whole-study findings and limits: In a largely white British group with more females than males, clonal diversity was possibly underestimated.

Clones were read by immunoSEQ multiplex PCR, and TCRdb kept only the in-frame ones, dropping some. Here the sample spans approximately 120,000 clones, over 75% being singletons. Worth noting for this clone: Its target is unknown.

V lost 4 bases, J lost 2 bases, and 12 bases lay in between. Germline-derived CDR1 and CDR2 are SGHNT and YYREEE (reference sequence). CDR3 length: 14 residues. The chain joins TRBV5-4 to TRBJ2-5; possible D gene TRBD1, 6 bases. Sequences were derived from peripheral blood, sampled on day 0 of AZD1222 vaccination. The clonotype was recovered from an adult in good health. DNA of the CDR3: TGTGCCAGCAGCCCGCCCGACAGGCAAGAGACCCAGTACTTC. It codes for CASSPPDRQETQYF.